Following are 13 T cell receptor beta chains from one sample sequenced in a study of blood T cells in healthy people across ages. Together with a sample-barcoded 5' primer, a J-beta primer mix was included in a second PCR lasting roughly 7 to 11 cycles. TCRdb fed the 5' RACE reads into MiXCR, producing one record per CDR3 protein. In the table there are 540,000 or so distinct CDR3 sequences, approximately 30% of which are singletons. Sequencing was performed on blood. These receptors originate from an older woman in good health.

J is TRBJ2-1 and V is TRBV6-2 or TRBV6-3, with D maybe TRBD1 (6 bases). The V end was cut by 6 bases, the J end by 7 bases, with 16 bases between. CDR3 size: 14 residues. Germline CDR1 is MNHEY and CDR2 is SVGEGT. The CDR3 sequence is CASSQGTNKNEQFF. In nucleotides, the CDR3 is TGTGCCAGCAGCCAGGGGACAAATAAGAATGAGCAGTTCTTC.

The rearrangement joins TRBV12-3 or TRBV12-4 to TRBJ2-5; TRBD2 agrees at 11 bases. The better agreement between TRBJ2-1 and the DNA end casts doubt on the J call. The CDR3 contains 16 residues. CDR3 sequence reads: CASTTLAGGRSNEQFF. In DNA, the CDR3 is TGTGCCAGCACCACCCTAGCGGGGGGCCGTAGTAATGAGCAGTTCTTC.

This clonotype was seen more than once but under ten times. The chain's CDR3 is CASSRTGAGNTIYF. CDR3 in DNA: TGTGCCAGCAGCCGGACAGGGGCTGGAAACACCATATATTTT. The chain combines TRBV6-5 with TRBJ1-3, with 9 bases lining up with TRBD1. The germline V gene has CDR1 MNHEY and CDR2 SVGAGI. The CDR3 is 14 amino acids. The ends lost 6 bases at V and 2 bases at J; junction bases unmatched: 2.

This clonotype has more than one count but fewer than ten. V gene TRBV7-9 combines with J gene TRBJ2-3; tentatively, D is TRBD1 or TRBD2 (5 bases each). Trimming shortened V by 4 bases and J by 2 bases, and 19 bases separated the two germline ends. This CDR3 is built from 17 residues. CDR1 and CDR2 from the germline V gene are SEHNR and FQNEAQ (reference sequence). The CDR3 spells CASSSPRGTIITDTQYF. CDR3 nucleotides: TGTGCCAGCAGCTCCCCTCGGGGCACAATTATCACAGATACGCAGTATTTT.

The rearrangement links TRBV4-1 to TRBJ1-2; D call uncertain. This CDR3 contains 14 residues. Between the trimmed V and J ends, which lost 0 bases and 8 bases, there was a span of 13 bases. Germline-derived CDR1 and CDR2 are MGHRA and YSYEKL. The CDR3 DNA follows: TGCGCCAGCAGCCAAGAGTCACGGTCTAGCGGCTACACCTTC. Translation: CASSQESRSSGYTF.

DNA of the CDR3: TGCGCCAGCAGCCCGGAAGGGGTCGTGGGAAAACTGTTTTTT. This codes for CASSPEGVVGKLFF. The chain links TRBV5-1 to TRBJ1-4, with D tentatively TRBD1 (5 bases). CDR3 length equals 14 residues. The germline V and J ends were trimmed by 4 bases and 10 bases, with 17 bases remaining between them. Looked up from germline, CDR1 is SGHRS and CDR2 is YFSETQ.

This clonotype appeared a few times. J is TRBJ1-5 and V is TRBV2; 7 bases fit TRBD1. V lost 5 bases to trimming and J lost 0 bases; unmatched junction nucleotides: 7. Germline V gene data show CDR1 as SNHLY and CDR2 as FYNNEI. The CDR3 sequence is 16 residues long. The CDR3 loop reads CASSRDSLYSNQPQHF. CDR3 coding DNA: TGTGCCAGCAGTCGGGACAGTCTTTATAGCAATCAGCCCCAGCATTTT.

The CDR3 bases are TGCAGTGCTAGATCCCCGCTAGCGGGGGACGGGGAGACCCAGTACTTC. Its protein product is CSARSPLAGDGETQYF. The chain is built from TRBV20-1 and TRBJ2-5; TRBD2 matches at 10 bases. The length of the CDR3 is 16 residues. Germline loops: CDR1 DFQATT, CDR2 SNEGSKA (reference sequence). V shed 2 bases, J shed 5 bases, and the junction held 11 bases outside the gene matches.

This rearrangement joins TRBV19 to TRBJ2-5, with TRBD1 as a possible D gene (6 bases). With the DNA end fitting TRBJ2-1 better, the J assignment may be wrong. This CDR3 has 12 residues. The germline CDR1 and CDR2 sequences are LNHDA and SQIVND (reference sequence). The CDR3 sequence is CASRERRGEQFF. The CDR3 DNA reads TGTGCCAGTAGGGAACGCAGGGGTGAGCAGTTCTTC.

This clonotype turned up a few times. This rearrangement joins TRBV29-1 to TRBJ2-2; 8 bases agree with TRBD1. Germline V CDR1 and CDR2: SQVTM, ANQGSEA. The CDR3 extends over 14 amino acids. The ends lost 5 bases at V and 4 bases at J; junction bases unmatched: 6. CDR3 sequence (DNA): TGCAGCGTTAGTTGGACAGGGACCACCGGGGAGCTGTTTTTT. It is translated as CSVSWTGTTGELFF.

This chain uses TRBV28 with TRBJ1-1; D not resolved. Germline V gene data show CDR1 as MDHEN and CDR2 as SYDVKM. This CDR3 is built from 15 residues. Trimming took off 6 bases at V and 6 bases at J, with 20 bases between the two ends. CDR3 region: CASSPPFTTIPEAFF. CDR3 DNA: TGTGCCAGCAGCCCCCCCTTTACTACTATTCCTGAAGCTTTCTTT.

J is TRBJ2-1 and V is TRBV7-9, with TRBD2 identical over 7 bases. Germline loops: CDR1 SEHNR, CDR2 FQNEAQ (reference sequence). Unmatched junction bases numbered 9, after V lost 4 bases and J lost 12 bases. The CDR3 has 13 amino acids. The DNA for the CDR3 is TGTGCCAGCAGCTCACTAGCGACACGGACGCAGTTCTTC. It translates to CASSSLATRTQFF.

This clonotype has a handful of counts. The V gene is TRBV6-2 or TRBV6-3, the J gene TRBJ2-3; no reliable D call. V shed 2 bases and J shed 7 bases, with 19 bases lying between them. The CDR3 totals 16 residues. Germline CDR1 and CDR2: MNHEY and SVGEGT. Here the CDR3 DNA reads TGTGCCAGCAGTTACCTAGGTAGTACCGCATCGAATACGCAGTATTTT. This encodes CASSYLGSTASNTQYF.